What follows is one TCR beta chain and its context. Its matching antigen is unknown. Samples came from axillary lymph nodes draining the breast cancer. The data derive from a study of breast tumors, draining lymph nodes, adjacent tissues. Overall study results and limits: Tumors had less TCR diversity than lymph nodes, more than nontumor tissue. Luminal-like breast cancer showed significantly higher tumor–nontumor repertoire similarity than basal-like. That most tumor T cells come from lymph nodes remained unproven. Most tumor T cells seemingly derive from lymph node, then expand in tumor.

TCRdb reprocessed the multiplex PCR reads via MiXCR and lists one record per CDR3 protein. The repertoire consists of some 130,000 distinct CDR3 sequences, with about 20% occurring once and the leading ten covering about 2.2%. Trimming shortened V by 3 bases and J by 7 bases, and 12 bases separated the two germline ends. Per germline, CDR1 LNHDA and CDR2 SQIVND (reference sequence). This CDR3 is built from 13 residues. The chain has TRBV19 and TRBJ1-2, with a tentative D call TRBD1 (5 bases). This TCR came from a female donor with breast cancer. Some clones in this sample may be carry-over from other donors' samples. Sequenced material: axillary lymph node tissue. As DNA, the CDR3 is TGTGCCAGTAGTATGCAGGGCGGATTTGGCTACACCTTC. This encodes CASSMQGGFGYTF.